The 22 T cell receptor beta chains below all came from one sample that was sequenced in a study of T cells in localized non-small cell lung cancer. Sequencing was performed with immunoSEQ multiplex PCR; in TCRdb, only in-frame clones are kept and a portion is missing. The data contain some 1,700 clones, about 24% of them seen just once; the ten biggest clones take up about 10%. This specimen consisted of lung tumor tissue, obtained before any cancer treatment. These TCRs come from a woman aged 35 to 69 with stage III lung adenocarcinoma.

The sample holds a few counts of this clone. In DNA, the CDR3 is TGTGCCAGCAGCTCCCGGTGGGGCGGGGACACAGATACGCAGTATTTT. It translates to CASSSRWGGDTDTQYF. The rearrangement uses TRBV7-2 and TRBJ2-3, with D maybe TRBD2 (6 bases). Germline CDR1 and CDR2: SGHTA and FQGNSA. CDR3 length: 16 amino acids. V was pared by 4 bases and J by 2 bases, with 16 bases between.

The chain recombines TRBV19 with TRBJ2-2, with D perhaps given as TRBD1 or TRBD2 (5 bases each). This CDR3 has 15 amino acids. Trimming took off 8 bases at V and 3 bases at J, with 16 bases between the two ends. The germline V gene has CDR1 LNHDA and CDR2 SQIVND (reference sequence). The CDR3 nucleotides are TGTGCCAGTCGATTTAGAGAGGGGTACACCGGGGAGCTGTTTTTT. Translated: CASRFREGYTGELFF.

The table lists this clone with a few counts. The chain links TRBV12-5 to TRBJ2-7; D is undetermined. The CDR3 sequence is 13 residues long. Germline-derived CDR1 and CDR2 are LGHNT and FRNRAP. The CDR3 nucleotides are TGTGCCAGCACTCCCCGGAGCTCCTACGAGCAGTACTTC. Amino acids: CASTPRSSYEQYF. Full variable domain (remainder filled in from reference TRBV12-5 and TRBJ2-7): DARVTQTPRHKVTEMGQEVTMRCQPILGHNTVFWYRQTMMQGLELLAYFRNRAPLDDSGMPKDRFSAEMPDATLATLKIQPSEPRDSAVYFCASTPRSSYEQYFGPGTRLTVT.

This clone is labeled medium-sized (0.01 to 0.1%). The chain has TRBV11-3 and TRBJ1-2, with TRBD1 matching over 8 bases. V dropped 3 bases and J dropped 4; count of bases not matched to a gene: 10. Germline CDR1 is SGHNT and CDR2 is YENEEA. This CDR3 contains 16 residues. CDR3 in amino acids: CASSLGTGRPIYGYTF. The CDR3 region has the DNA TGTGCCAGCAGCTTGGGGACAGGCCGACCAATCTATGGCTACACCTTC.

The count of this clone is one. J is TRBJ2-1 and V is TRBV18, with TRBD1 matching 9 bases. CDR1 is KGHSH and CDR2 is LQKENI in the germline V gene. The V gene end was trimmed by 6 bases and the J gene end by 1 base; junction bases not matched to a gene: 4. The CDR3 has 15 amino acids. The CDR3 protein is CASSRTGVSYNEQFF. In DNA, the CDR3 is TGTGCCAGCTCTCGGACAGGGGTGTCCTACAATGAGCAGTTCTTC.

The chain joins TRBV18 to TRBJ1-1; 11 positions agree with TRBD1. With V trimmed by 5 bases and J by 0 bases, 11 bases remained unmatched. This CDR3 has 18 amino acids. CDR1 is KGHSH and CDR2 is LQKENI in the germline V gene. The CDR3 bases are TGTGCCAGCTCAAACTGGACAGGGGGCTTTATAATGAACACTGAAGCTTTCTTT. Its protein product is CASSNWTGGFIMNTEAFF. The variable domain in full, completed from reference TRBV18 and TRBJ1-1, reads NAGVMQNPRHLVRRRGQEARLRCSPMKGHSHVYWYRQLPEEGLKFMVYLQKENIIDESGMPKERFSAEFPKEGPSILRIQQVVRGDSAAYFCASSNWTGGFIMNTEAFFGQGTRLTVV.

This clone was counted only a few times. The CDR3: CASSLALATALAYEQYF. As DNA, the CDR3 is TGCGCCAGCAGCTTGGCCCTCGCGACAGCCCTAGCCTACGAGCAGTACTTC. The chain links TRBV5-1 to TRBJ2-7, with a possible D match to TRBD1 (5 bases). This CDR3 is 17 amino acids long. Germline values: CDR1 SGHRS, CDR2 YFSETQ. V dropped 0 bases and J dropped 2 bases, with 18 bases sitting between them.

This clone was seen only a few times. V and J are TRBV12-5 and TRBJ1-2; 8 positions match TRBD1. V lost 6 bases to trimming and J lost 0 bases; unmatched junction nucleotides: 9. Germline values: CDR1 LGHNT, CDR2 FRNRAP. The CDR3 consists of 16 residues. The CDR3 reads CASGNDRGSSNYGYTF. In DNA form, the CDR3 reads TGTGCTAGTGGGAATGACAGGGGTTCTTCTAACTATGGCTACACCTTC.

The V and J genes are TRBV10-2 and TRBJ1-1; D might be TRBD1 (6 bases). The V and J ends lost 7 bases and 9 bases respectively, with 21 bases between them. Germline V CDR1 and CDR2: WSHSY, SAAADI. The CDR3 is 14 amino acids. The CDR3: CASNFLLRGPQAFF. The CDR3 region has the DNA TGCGCCAGCAACTTCCTCTTACGGGGGCCCCAAGCTTTCTTT.

The V call is TRBV11-3, the J call TRBJ1-1; the D gene is possibly TRBD1 (5 bases). In germline, CDR1 is SGHNT, CDR2 YENEEA. The CDR3 has 15 residues. Trimming took off 1 base at V and 0 bases at J, with 9 bases between the two ends. The CDR3 sequence is CASSLVTGMNTEAFF. In DNA, the CDR3 is TGTGCCAGCAGCTTAGTAACAGGCATGAACACTGAAGCTTTCTTT.

The chain is built from TRBV6-8 and TRBJ1-3; perhaps TRBD1 as D (5 bases). CDR1 and CDR2 (germline): MNHGY, SAAAGT. The CDR3 loop spans 14 amino acids. Trimming cost V 8 bases and J 0 bases, with 11 bases left between them. The CDR3, as DNA: TGTGCCAGCCTCCTGACAGCCTCTGGAAACACCATATATTTT. Its translation: CASLLTASGNTIYF.

CDR3 coding DNA: TGTGCCAGTCAAGGACGTTTTACTGGAAACACCATATATTTT. This codes for CASQGRFTGNTIYF. The chain links TRBV19 to TRBJ1-3; no reliable D call. V dropped 8 bases and J dropped 2 bases, with 13 bases sitting between them. CDR1 and CDR2 from the germline V gene are LNHDA and SQIVND (reference sequence). The CDR3 has 14 residues.

The genes are TRBV25-1 and TRBJ1-1; D not resolved. Germline lookup yields CDR1 MGHDK and CDR2 SYGVNS. This CDR3 is built from 14 residues. Trimming shortened V by 3 bases and J by 0 bases, and 8 bases separated the two germline ends. The CDR3 is CASSDGQVNTEAFF. The DNA for the CDR3 is TGTGCCAGCAGTGACGGCCAGGTGAACACTGAAGCTTTCTTT.

The chain uses TRBV9 and TRBJ2-7; 7 nucleotides line up with TRBD2. CDR3 length: 16 residues. V shed 0 bases and J 6 bases; nucleotides not matched to a gene: 12. Germline V gene lookup returns CDR1 SGDLS and CDR2 YYNGEE. The CDR3 region has the DNA TGTGCCAGCAGCGTAGCCCCCGGGACTAAGACTACCGAGCAGTACTTC. Residues: CASSVAPGTKTTEQYF. Drawing the rest from reference TRBV9 and TRBJ2-7, the complete variable domain is DSGVTQTPKHLITATGQRVTLRCSPRSGDLSVYWYQQSLDQGLQFLIQYYNGEERAKGNILERFSAQQFPDLHSELNLSSLELGDSALYFCASSVAPGTKTTEQYFGPGTRLTVT.

This clone appeared a few times. The chain carries TRBV18 and TRBJ1-2; D not resolved. This CDR3 region has 12 residues. CDR1 and CDR2 from the germline V gene are KGHSH and LQKENI. V was shortened by 3 bases and J by 5 bases, with 7 bases between the two germline ends. CDR3 region: CASSPREYGYTF. CDR3 nucleotides: TGTGCCAGCTCACCCCGGGAGTATGGCTACACCTTC.

Within the sample, this clone is medium-sized. The chain links TRBV9 to TRBJ1-4; tentative D call: TRBD1 (6 bases). CDR1 is SGDLS, CDR2 YYNGEE, per germline. V shed 2 bases and J shed 4 bases, with 12 bases lying between them. This CDR3 has 15 amino acids. The CDR3 DNA sequence: TGTGCCAGCAGCGTTGGGGACATCCTTAATGAAAAACTGTTTTTT. Translating it yields CASSVGDILNEKLFF.

The chain couples TRBV9 to TRBJ2-5; D possibly corresponds to TRBD2 (6 bases). Germline assignment: CDR1 SGDLS and CDR2 YYNGEE. V gave up 0 bases and J gave up 4 bases, with 13 bases separating them. This CDR3 is built from 15 residues. Here the CDR3 reads CASSVGVGRGETQYF. The CDR3 region has the DNA TGTGCCAGCAGCGTAGGTGTCGGGAGAGGAGAGACCCAGTACTTC.

This rearrangement joins TRBV30 to TRBJ1-2; 8 bases align to TRBD1. Germline values: CDR1 GTSNPN, CDR2 SVGIG (reference sequence). Losses at the gene ends were 7 bases for V and 3 bases for J; bases not matched to a gene: 7. This CDR3 region has 13 residues. CDR3 region: CASQGAEDYGYTF. The CDR3 nucleotides read TGTGCCTCCCAGGGGGCGGAGGACTATGGCTACACCTTC.

This clone was counted only a few times. This chain joins TRBV6-8 and TRBJ2-2; no clear D. Trimming removed 2 bases at V and 1 base at J, with 11 bases between. The CDR3 loop spans 16 amino acids. Germline CDR1 and CDR2: MNHGY and SAAAGT. The CDR3 loop reads CASSYAGIRNTGELFF. The CDR3 DNA reads as TGTGCCAGCAGTTACGCAGGAATAAGGAACACCGGGGAGCTGTTTTTT.

Only a few counts were recorded for this clone. This chain links TRBV9 with TRBJ1-1; perhaps TRBD1 as D (6 bases). The CDR3 is 16 amino acids. CDR1 SGDLS and CDR2 YYNGEE come from the germline V gene. Trimming stripped 0 bases from V and 2 bases from J, with 14 bases between. In nucleotides, the CDR3 is TGTGCCAGCAGCGTAGACGGGGGCAGGGCAAACACTGAAGCTTTCTTT. Its translation is CASSVDGGRANTEAFF.

This clone was detected a few times. The chain joins TRBV6-8 to TRBJ2-3; TRBD2 is a possible D gene (6 bases). The ends were cut back, 5 bases at V and 8 bases at J, with 11 bases in the middle. Looked up from germline, CDR1 is MNHGY and CDR2 is SAAAGT. This CDR3 region has 12 residues. This CDR3 reads CASSDGGRTQYF. The CDR3, as DNA: TGTGCCAGCAGTGACGGGGGACGTACGCAGTATTTT.

J is TRBJ2-5 and V is TRBV15, with 7 bases aligning to TRBD1. The CDR3 has 15 residues. CDR1 is LNHNV and CDR2 is YYDKDF in the germline V gene (reference sequence). Trimming took 0 bases from V and 2 from J; bases not matched to a gene: 3. The CDR3 protein is CATSRDPGQQETQYF. In DNA form, the CDR3 reads TGTGCCACCAGCAGAGACCCGGGACAGCAAGAGACCCAGTACTTC.